Detailed here is one T cell receptor beta chain. Sequencing was performed with immunoSEQ multiplex PCR; in TCRdb, only in-frame clones are kept and a portion is missing. The sample records about 80,000 clones, about four fifths being singletons. The data belong to a study of blood T cell repertoires in COVID-19. Study-level information: From T cells, B-cell-depleted T cells, or PBMCs came the material, which was cDNA or gDNA.

The length of the CDR3 is 13 residues. The V and J ends lost 4 bases and 5 bases, in that order; junction bases with no gene match: 6. Looked up from germline, CDR1 is SQVTM and CDR2 is ANQGSEA. The chain couples TRBV29-1 to TRBJ2-5; 8 positions match TRBD2. The clonotype originates from a human donor in a cohort sampled during active COVID-19. Sample: peripheral blood. The DNA of the CDR3 is TGCAGCGTTGGCTTAGCGGGGAGGGAGACCCAGTACTTC. Its translation is CSVGLAGRETQYF.